This T cell receptor (beta chain) derives from a study of immune characterization of retroperitoneal liposarcoma. TCRdb re-analysed the PCR reads in MiXCR, keeping a single row per CDR3 protein. The table includes roughly 10,000 distinct CDR3 sequences, roughly a quarter detected once. This receptor was identified in a male donor with retroperitoneal liposarcoma. Sequenced: tumor tissue.

The CDR3 loop is CASSLEEGAAGYTF. CDR3 nucleotides: TGTGCCAGCAGCTTAGAGGAGGGGGCGGCGGGCTACACCTTC. The chain links TRBV7-2 to TRBJ1-2; TRBD1 matches at 7 bases. The CDR3 loop spans 14 amino acids. Unmatched junction bases numbered 7, after V lost 1 base and J lost 8 bases. CDR1 is SGHTA, CDR2 FQGNSA, per germline.